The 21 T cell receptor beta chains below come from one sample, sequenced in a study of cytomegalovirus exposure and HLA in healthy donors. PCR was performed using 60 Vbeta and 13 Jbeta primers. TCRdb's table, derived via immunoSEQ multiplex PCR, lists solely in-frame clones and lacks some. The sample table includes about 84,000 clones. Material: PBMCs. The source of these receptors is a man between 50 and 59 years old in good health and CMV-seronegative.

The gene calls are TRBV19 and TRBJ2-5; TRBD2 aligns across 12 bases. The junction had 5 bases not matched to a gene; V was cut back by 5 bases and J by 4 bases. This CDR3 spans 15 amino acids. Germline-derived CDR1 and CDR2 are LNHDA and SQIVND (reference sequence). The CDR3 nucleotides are TGTGCCAGTAGTCGACTAGCGGGGGTAGGAGAGACCCAGTACTTC. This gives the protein CASSRLAGVGETQYF. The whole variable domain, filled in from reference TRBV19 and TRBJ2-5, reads DGGITQSPKYLFRKEGQNVTLSCEQNLNHDAMYWYRQDPGQGLRLIYYSQIVNDFQKGDIAEGYSVSREKKESFPLTVTSAQKNPTAFYLCASSRLAGVGETQYFGPGTRLLVL.

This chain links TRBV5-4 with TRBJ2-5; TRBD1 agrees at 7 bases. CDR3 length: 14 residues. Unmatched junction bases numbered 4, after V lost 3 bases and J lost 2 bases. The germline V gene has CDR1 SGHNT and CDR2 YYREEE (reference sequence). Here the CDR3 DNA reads TGTGCCAGCAGCTCCCGGGACAGACAAGAGACCCAGTACTTC. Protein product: CASSSRDRQETQYF.

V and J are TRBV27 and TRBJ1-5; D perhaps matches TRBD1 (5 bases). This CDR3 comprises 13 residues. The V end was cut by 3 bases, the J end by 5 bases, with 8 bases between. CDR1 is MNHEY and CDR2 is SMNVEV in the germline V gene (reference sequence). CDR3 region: CASSFGGDQPQHF. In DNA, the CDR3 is TGTGCCAGCAGTTTTGGGGGGGATCAGCCCCAGCATTTT.

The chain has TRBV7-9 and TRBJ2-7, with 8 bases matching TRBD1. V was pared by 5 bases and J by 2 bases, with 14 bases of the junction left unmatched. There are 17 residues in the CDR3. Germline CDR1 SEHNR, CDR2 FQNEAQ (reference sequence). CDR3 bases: TGTGCCAGCAGCCGATTCACAGGGACAGGACTCACCTACGAGCAGTACTTC. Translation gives CASSRFTGTGLTYEQYF.

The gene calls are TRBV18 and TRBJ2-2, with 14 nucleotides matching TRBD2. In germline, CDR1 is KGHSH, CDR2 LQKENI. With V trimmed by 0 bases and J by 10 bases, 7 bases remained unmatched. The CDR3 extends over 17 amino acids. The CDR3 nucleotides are TGTGCCAGCTCACCACCGGGACTAGCGGGGGTGAGAGTGGAGCTGTTTTTT. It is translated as CASSPPGLAGVRVELFF.

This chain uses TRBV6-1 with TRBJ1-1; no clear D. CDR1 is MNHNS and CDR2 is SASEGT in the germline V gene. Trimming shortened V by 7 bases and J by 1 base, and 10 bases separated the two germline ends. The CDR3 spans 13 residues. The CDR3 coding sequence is TGTGCCAGCACCCTCGCGGGGAACACTGAAGCTTTCTTT. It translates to CASTLAGNTEAFF.

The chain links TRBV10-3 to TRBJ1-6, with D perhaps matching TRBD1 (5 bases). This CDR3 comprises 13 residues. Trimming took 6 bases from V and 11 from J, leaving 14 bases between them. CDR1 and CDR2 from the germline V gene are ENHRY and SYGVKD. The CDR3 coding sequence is TGTGCCATCAGAGGGCAGGACAACACACCCCTCCACTTT. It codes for CAIRGQDNTPLHF.

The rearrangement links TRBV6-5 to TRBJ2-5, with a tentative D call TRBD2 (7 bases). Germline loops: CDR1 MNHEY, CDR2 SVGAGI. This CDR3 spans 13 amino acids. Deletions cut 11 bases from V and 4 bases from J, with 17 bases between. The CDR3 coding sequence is TGTGCCGTTAAGAGGGGAGGGGGAGAGACCCAGTACTTC. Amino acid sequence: CAVKRGGGETQYF.

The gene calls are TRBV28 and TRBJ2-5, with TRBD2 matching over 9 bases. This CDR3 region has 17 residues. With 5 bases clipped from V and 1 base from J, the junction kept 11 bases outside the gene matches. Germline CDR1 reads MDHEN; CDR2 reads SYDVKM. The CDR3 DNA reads TGTGCCAGCAGTGACCCATCTAGCGGGATGATCCAAGAGACCCAGTACTTC. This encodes CASSDPSSGMIQETQYF.

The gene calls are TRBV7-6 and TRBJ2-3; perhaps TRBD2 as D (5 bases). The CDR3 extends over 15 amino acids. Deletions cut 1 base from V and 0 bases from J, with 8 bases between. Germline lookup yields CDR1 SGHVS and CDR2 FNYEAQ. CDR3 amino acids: CASSLGGFSTDTQYF. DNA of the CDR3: TGTGCCAGCAGCTTAGGCGGGTTTAGCACAGATACGCAGTATTTT.

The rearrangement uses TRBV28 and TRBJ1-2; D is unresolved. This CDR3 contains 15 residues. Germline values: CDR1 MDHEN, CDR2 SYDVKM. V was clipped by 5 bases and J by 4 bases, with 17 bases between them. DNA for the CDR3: TGTGCCAGCAGTGCCCCGGGGTTCCTAGTCTATGGCTACACCTTC. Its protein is CASSAPGFLVYGYTF.

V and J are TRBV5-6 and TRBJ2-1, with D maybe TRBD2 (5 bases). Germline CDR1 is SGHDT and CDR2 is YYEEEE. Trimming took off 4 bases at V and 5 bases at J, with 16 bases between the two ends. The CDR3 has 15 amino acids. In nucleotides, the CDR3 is TGTGCCAGCAGCCAGGACCCTAGCCCTAACAATGAGCAGTTCTTC. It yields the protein CASSQDPSPNNEQFF.

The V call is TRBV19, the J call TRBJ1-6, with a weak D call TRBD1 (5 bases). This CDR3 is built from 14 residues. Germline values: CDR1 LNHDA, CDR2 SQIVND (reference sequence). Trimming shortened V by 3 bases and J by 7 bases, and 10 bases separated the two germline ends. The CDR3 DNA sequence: TGTGCCAGTAGTATGGCAGGGCCAAATTCACCCCTCCACTTT. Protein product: CASSMAGPNSPLHF.

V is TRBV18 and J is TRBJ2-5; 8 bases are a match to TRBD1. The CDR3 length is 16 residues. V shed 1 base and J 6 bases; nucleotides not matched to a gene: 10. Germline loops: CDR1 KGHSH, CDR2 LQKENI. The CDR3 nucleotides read TGTGCCAGCTCACCACGCTCTCGGACAGGGACCCAGACCCAGTACTTC. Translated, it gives CASSPRSRTGTQTQYF.

CDR3 protein: CASSLWTGSHVEKLFF. The DNA of the CDR3 is TGTGCCAGCAGTTTATGGACAGGGTCTCATGTAGAAAAACTGTTTTTT. The chain couples TRBV28 to TRBJ1-4; TRBD1 matches 7 bases. The J segment lost 8 bases and the V segment lost 0 bases, leaving 9 bases of the junction unmatched. This CDR3 region has 16 residues. Germline CDR1 MDHEN, CDR2 SYDVKM.

The CDR3 coding sequence is TGTGCCAGCAGCAAAGAACGGGTAATACAGGGAGTAAACTATGGCTACACCTTC. Translated, it gives CASSKERVIQGVNYGYTF. This sequence joins TRBV21-1 and TRBJ1-2; TRBD1, the table's D call, lacks a check against the DNA. TRBV21-1 is shown as a pseudogene. This CDR3 is 18 amino acids long.

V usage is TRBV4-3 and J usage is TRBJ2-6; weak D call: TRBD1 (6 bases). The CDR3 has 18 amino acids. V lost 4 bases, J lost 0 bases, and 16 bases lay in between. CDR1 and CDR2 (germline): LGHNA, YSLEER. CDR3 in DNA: TGCGCCAGCAGCCGCGATTGGACAGCAGTCTCTGGGGCCAACGTCCTGACTTTC. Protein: CASSRDWTAVSGANVLTF.

CDR3 in DNA: TGTGCCAGCAGCGTAGAGGCAGGGTCTAGGGCGAACACCGGGGAGCTGTTTTTT. This codes for CASSVEAGSRANTGELFF. The V and J genes are TRBV9 and TRBJ2-2; perhaps TRBD1 as D (5 bases). The germline V gene encodes CDR1 SGDLS and CDR2 YYNGEE. Trimming left V 0 bases short and J 0 bases short, with 15 bases between. CDR3 length: 18 residues.

The CDR3 region has the DNA TGTGCCTGGAGTAACGCGGGGGGCCCGACCCAGTACTTC. Amino acid sequence: CAWSNAGGPTQYF. The rearrangement uses TRBV30 and TRBJ2-5; TRBD2 matches at 8 bases. With V trimmed by 2 bases and J by 7 bases, 6 bases remained unmatched. The CDR3 totals 13 residues. Germline V lookup: CDR1 GTSNPN, CDR2 SVGIG (reference sequence).

Here the CDR3 reads CASSFSDEQYF. The CDR3 DNA reads as TGTGCCAGCAGCTTTTCGGACGAGCAGTACTTC. The chain combines TRBV7-2 with TRBJ2-7; unclear D gene. Trimming took off 3 bases at V and 5 bases at J, with 5 bases between the two ends. CDR1 SGHTA and CDR2 FQGNSA come from the germline V gene. The CDR3 consists of 11 residues.

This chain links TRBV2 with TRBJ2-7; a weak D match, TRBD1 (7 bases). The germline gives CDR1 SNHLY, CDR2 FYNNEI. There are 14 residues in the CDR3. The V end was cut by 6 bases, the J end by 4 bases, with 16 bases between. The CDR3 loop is CASRVARGVYEQYF. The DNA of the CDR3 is TGTGCCAGCAGGGTGGCCAGGGGGGTATACGAGCAGTACTTC.